These 32 T cell receptor beta chains were sequenced from one sample in a study of shared T cell receptors in the human thymus (dated by TCRdb to the early 2020s). The receptor library was made with the immunoSEQ multiplex PCR assay. Entries here come from immuneACCESS through TCRdb and include only in-frame sequences with V and J called. Some clones fail to appear in such tables; in the studies checked, an unresolved V gene covers under half of the shortfall, and the cause of the remainder is unknown. This sample comprises roughly 660,000 clones, roughly 88% of them detected only once. Of the sample, roughly 0.0097% is held by the ten largest clones. These same data were also listed under a study on human thymus T cells.

Material: thymocytes. The origin of the receptors is a boy younger than two with a congenital heart defect. Donor details come from another sample of the same person, matched by shared clones.

The genes are TRBV7-2 and TRBJ2-7; TRBD2 agrees at 10 bases. CDR3 length equals 14 residues. Germline assignment: CDR1 SGHTA and CDR2 FQGNSA. Trimming cost V 5 bases and J 4 bases; bases outside gene matches: 5. The chain's CDR3 is CASSPRLAGYEQYF. CDR3 coding DNA: TGTGCCAGCAGCCCCCGACTAGCGGGTTACGAGCAGTACTTC.

This clone was seen more than once but under ten times. The V and J genes are TRBV5-1 and TRBJ1-4; the D is unclear. The CDR3 extends over 13 amino acids. From germline, CDR1 is SGHRS and CDR2 YFSETQ. V was clipped by 0 bases and J by 8 bases, with 8 bases between them. CDR3: CASSLAVGEKLFF. The CDR3, as DNA: TGCGCCAGCAGCTTGGCAGTGGGCGAAAAACTGTTTTTT.

The V call is TRBV5-1, the J call TRBJ2-7; 7 bases fit TRBD1. V lost 3 bases to trimming and J lost 0 bases; unmatched junction nucleotides: 9. Germline V gene lookup returns CDR1 SGHRS and CDR2 YFSETQ. The CDR3 runs to 16 residues. The CDR3 DNA is TGCGCCAGCAGCTCGCTCCCGGGACAGAGCTCCTACGAGCAGTACTTC. Translated, it gives CASSSLPGQSSYEQYF.

V usage is TRBV9 and J usage is TRBJ2-5; 11 nucleotides line up with TRBD2. The germline V gene encodes CDR1 SGDLS and CDR2 YYNGEE. The CDR3 is 16 amino acids. V lost 0 bases, J lost 3 bases, and 4 bases stayed unmatched. The CDR3: CASSVAPTSGKETQYF. The CDR3 DNA sequence: TGTGCCAGCAGCGTAGCTCCGACTAGCGGGAAAGAGACCCAGTACTTC.

The chain has TRBV11-2 and TRBJ2-1, with TRBD2 identical over 14 bases. After removal of 3 bases from V and 7 bases from J, the junction contained 8 bases not matched to a gene. Per germline, CDR1 SGHAT and CDR2 FQNNGV. The CDR3 consists of 17 residues. The CDR3 protein is CASSLGLAGVPMNEQFF. CDR3 DNA sequence: TGTGCCAGCAGCTTGGGACTAGCGGGAGTCCCAATGAATGAGCAGTTCTTC. Looking up the rest from reference TRBV11-2 and TRBJ2-1 gives the full variable domain: EAGVAQSPRYKIIEKRQSVAFWCNPISGHATLYWYQQILGQGPKLLIQFQNNGVVDDSQLPKDRFSAERLKGVDSTLKIQPAKLEDSAVYLCASSLGLAGVPMNEQFFGPGTRLTVL.

The chain has TRBV25-1 and TRBJ2-2; 12 nucleotides align to TRBD1. Germline loops: CDR1 MGHDK, CDR2 SYGVNS. CDR3 length: 16 amino acids. V trimming: 11 bases; J trimming: 0 bases; junction bases outside the gene matches: 7. CDR3 loop: CAGGGQGAPNTGELFF. DNA for the CDR3: TGTGCCGGAGGGGGACAGGGGGCGCCGAACACCGGGGAGCTGTTTTTT.

The rearrangement uses TRBV5-4 and TRBJ2-1; a weak D match, TRBD2 (5 bases). This CDR3 region has 16 residues. In germline, CDR1 is SGHNT, CDR2 YYREEE (reference sequence). Between the trimmed V and J ends, which lost 7 bases and 0 bases, there was a span of 17 bases. The CDR3 loop reads CASGSTPRDSYNEQFF. The CDR3 DNA follows: TGTGCCAGCGGATCAACCCCCCGGGACTCCTACAATGAGCAGTTCTTC.

This clone was observed a few times. The V and J genes are TRBV6-4 and TRBJ1-5; a possible D gene is TRBD1 (5 bases). Germline V gene sequence: CDR1 MRHNA, CDR2 SNTAGT. The V end lost 2 bases, the J end lost 5 bases, and 19 bases lay between the germline ends. The CDR3 totals 17 residues. As DNA, the CDR3 is TGTGCCAGCAGTGACCCGGTCGGGGGTAGAGAGGATCAGCCCCAGCATTTT. It translates to CASSDPVGGREDQPQHF.

Remarks on this clone: The sample has other DNA sequences that encode this CDR3 too. The V gene is TRBV18, the J gene TRBJ2-1; D possibly corresponds to TRBD2 (6 bases). CDR3 length: 15 amino acids. CDR1 is KGHSH, CDR2 LQKENI, per germline. The V gene lost 3 bases and the J gene lost 5 bases, with 14 bases spanning the gap. The CDR3 sequence is CASSPVETGDNEQFF. CDR3 coding DNA: TGTGCCAGCTCACCTGTCGAGACGGGAGACAATGAGCAGTTCTTC.

This chain links TRBV25-1 with TRBJ2-7; D may be TRBD2 (5 bases). V dropped 4 bases and J dropped 1 base, with 11 bases sitting between them. Germline V lookup: CDR1 MGHDK, CDR2 SYGVNS. The CDR3 spans 14 residues. Written as DNA, the CDR3 is TGTGCCAGCAGTGCCCGGGGTGTATCCTACGAGCAGTACTTC. It is translated as CASSARGVSYEQYF.

This clone was recorded only once. Relative to the germline gene, one junction end is altered; a read error may explain this. The chain combines TRBV6-4 with TRBJ2-5, with D possibly matching TRBD2 (6 bases). The CDR3 length is 13 residues. Germline V gene data show CDR1 as MRHNA and CDR2 as SNTAGT. The DNA for the CDR3 is TGTGCCAGCAAGGAGGGCCCGCAAGGGACCCAGTACTTC. Its protein product is CASKEGPQGTQYF.

This chain links TRBV2 with TRBJ2-5, with TRBD2 as a possible D gene (5 bases). The end of the DNA is better explained by TRBJ2-7, so the J call may be wrong. Germline assignment: CDR1 SNHLY and CDR2 FYNNEI. The CDR3 length is 16 residues. The CDR3 loop reads CASSEVLSASNYEQYF. CDR3 DNA: TGTGCCAGCAGTGAAGTACTTAGCGCGAGCAACTACGAGCAGTACTTC.

This rearrangement joins TRBV10-1 to TRBJ2-3, with a possible D match to TRBD1 (5 bases). In germline, CDR1 is WNHNN, CDR2 SYGVQD (reference sequence). The germline V and J ends were trimmed by 2 bases and 3 bases, with 9 bases remaining between them. The CDR3 covers 14 residues. The CDR3 sequence: CASSEPKGTDTQYF. The CDR3 DNA is TGCGCCAGCAGTGAGCCGAAGGGGACAGATACGCAGTATTTT.

This chain connects TRBV25-1 to TRBJ2-5; D is unresolved. Trimming took off 3 bases at V and 5 bases at J, with 13 bases between the two ends. The CDR3 runs to 14 residues. Germline assignment: CDR1 MGHDK and CDR2 SYGVNS. The CDR3 sequence: CASSDYPKLETQYF. The CDR3, as DNA: TGTGCCAGCAGTGACTACCCTAAGTTGGAGACCCAGTACTTC. The variable domain in full, with the rest retrieved from reference TRBV25-1 and TRBJ2-5, is EADIYQTPRYLVIGTGKKITLECSQTMGHDKMYWYQQDPGMELHLIHYSYGVNSTEKGDLSSESTVSRIRTEHFPLTLESARPSHTSQYLCASSDYPKLETQYFGPGTRLLVL.

The chain couples TRBV19 to TRBJ2-1; D is unclear. Deletions cut 3 bases from V and 3 bases from J, with 12 bases between. The CDR3 contains 15 residues. CDR1 LNHDA and CDR2 SQIVND come from the germline V gene (reference sequence). The CDR3: CASSMWLDLYNEQFF. CDR3 nucleotides: TGTGCCAGTAGTATGTGGCTAGACCTCTACAATGAGCAGTTCTTC.

The gene calls are TRBV4-3 and TRBJ2-7; 8 bases map to TRBD2. From germline, CDR1 is LGHNA and CDR2 YSLEER. The CDR3 extends over 15 amino acids. V trimming: 3 bases; J trimming: 3 bases; junction bases outside the gene matches: 7. The CDR3 loop is CASSHLRREGYEQYF. For the CDR3, the DNA is TGCGCCAGCAGCCATCTTCGTCGGGAGGGCTACGAGCAGTACTTC.

The chain recombines TRBV10-3 with TRBJ2-3; D might be TRBD2 (7 bases). Germline V gives CDR1 ENHRY, CDR2 SYGVKD. V lost 8 bases and J 6 bases, leaving 21 bases between the germline ends. This CDR3 contains 15 residues. The chain's CDR3 is CAIRGGGILLDTQYF. The CDR3 DNA is TGTGCCATCCGAGGGGGGGGCATCCTTTTGGATACGCAGTATTTT.

The V and J genes are TRBV7-9 and TRBJ1-1; 11 bases agree with TRBD1. CDR1 is SEHNR, CDR2 FQNEAQ, per germline (reference sequence). This CDR3 has 17 residues. The junction had 10 bases not matched to a gene; V was cut back by 3 bases and J by 4 bases. CDR3 sequence reads: CASSFPGQGVFGTEAFF. The CDR3 bases are TGTGCCAGCAGCTTTCCGGGACAGGGGGTTTTTGGCACTGAAGCTTTCTTT.

The chain is built from TRBV27 and TRBJ2-7, with TRBD2 matching 8 bases. The germline V gene encodes CDR1 MNHEY and CDR2 SMNVEV (reference sequence). The CDR3 consists of 18 residues. J was trimmed by 4 bases and V by 0 bases; bases with no gene match: 14. CDR3 region: CASSLSEVERGYTYEQYF. The CDR3 nucleotides are TGTGCCAGCAGTTTATCGGAGGTAGAGCGGGGGTACACGTACGAGCAGTACTTC.

CDR3 nucleotides: TGTGCCAGCAGGGTACGGGGGGCGCTAGGCTACACCTTC. It codes for CASRVRGALGYTF. The chain is built from TRBV6-6 and TRBJ1-2, with D tentatively TRBD1 (6 bases). Germline V gives CDR1 MNHNY, CDR2 SVGAGI (reference sequence). With 6 bases removed from V and 8 bases from J, the gap between germline ends came to 16 bases. The CDR3 sequence is 13 residues long.

V and J are TRBV6-5 and TRBJ1-1, with D hard to call. The germline V gene has CDR1 MNHEY and CDR2 SVGAGI. Trimming took 4 bases from V and 3 from J, leaving 15 bases between them. The CDR3 is 15 residues long. CDR3 in DNA: TGTGCCAGCAGTTTACTCGCCGCGAGGGACACTGAAGCTTTCTTT. Amino acid sequence: CASSLLAARDTEAFF.

The gene calls are TRBV5-1 and TRBJ2-1; 11 bases map to TRBD2. The CDR3 contains 15 residues. CDR1 SGHRS and CDR2 YFSETQ come from the germline V gene. V lost 2 bases and J lost 5; bases outside the gene matches: 3. DNA for the CDR3: TGCGCCAGCAGCTTTAGCGGGAGGGCCCACAATGAGCAGTTCTTC. This sequence encodes CASSFSGRAHNEQFF.

This chain links TRBV9 with TRBJ2-5; TRBD2 is a possible D gene (6 bases). The V gene lost 7 bases and the J gene lost 5 bases, with 6 bases spanning the gap. The germline gives CDR1 SGDLS, CDR2 YYNGEE. This CDR3 is 10 amino acids long. The CDR3 bases are TGTGCCAGCGGGGGGGAGACCCAGTACTTC. Translation: CASGGETQYF.

This chain connects TRBV18 to TRBJ1-2; D uncertain. V was pared by 2 bases and J by 4 bases, with 14 bases between. Germline V lookup: CDR1 KGHSH, CDR2 LQKENI. CDR3 length equals 15 residues. In nucleotides, the CDR3 is TGTGCCAGCTCACCAGAAGCCAGGCGATCCTATGGCTACACCTTC. Protein sequence: CASSPEARRSYGYTF.

V is TRBV7-9 and J is TRBJ1-3, with 8 bases fitting TRBD1. Trimming cost V 2 bases and J 0 bases; bases outside gene matches: 3. CDR3 length: 16 residues. Germline V gene lookup returns CDR1 SEHNR and CDR2 FQNEAQ (reference sequence). CDR3 DNA: TGTGCCAGCAGCTTACCAGGGGGCGGCTCTGGAAACACCATATATTTT. Translating gives CASSLPGGGSGNTIYF.

V gene TRBV4-2 combines with J gene TRBJ2-2, with 7 bases matching TRBD1. The CDR3 length is 15 residues. Per the germline V gene, CDR1 is LGHNA and CDR2 is YNFKEQ. Trimming cost V 6 bases and J 6 bases; bases outside gene matches: 10. The CDR3 spells CASSPVYRGAGELFF. CDR3 DNA sequence: TGTGCCAGCAGTCCTGTTTACAGGGGAGCCGGGGAGCTGTTTTTT.

The chain carries TRBV11-2 and TRBJ1-1, with 10 bases lining up with TRBD1. The CDR3 runs 16 residues. CDR1 and CDR2 (germline): SGHAT, FQNNGV. J was trimmed by 7 bases and V by 5 bases; bases with no gene match: 13. The DNA of the CDR3 is TGTGCCAGCAGCGTAGTAGCCCTCCGGGACAGGGGTGAAGCTTTCTTT. It codes for CASSVVALRDRGEAFF.

In DNA form, the CDR3 reads TGCAGCGTTAAGACTAGCGGGTACACAGATACGCAGTATTTT. It specifies CSVKTSGYTDTQYF. This sequence joins TRBV29-1 and TRBJ2-3; 10 nucleotides line up with TRBD2. Per the germline V gene, CDR1 is SQVTM and CDR2 is ANQGSEA. With V trimmed by 5 bases and J by 2 bases, 4 bases remained unmatched. The CDR3 loop spans 14 amino acids.

This chain joins TRBV19 and TRBJ1-2, with 8 bases lining up with TRBD1. J gave up 7 bases and V 5 bases, and 12 bases lay outside the gene matches. CDR1 LNHDA and CDR2 SQIVND come from the germline V gene (reference sequence). The CDR3 contains 15 residues. CDR3 residues: CASSLRTGLVSGYTF. The DNA of the CDR3 is TGTGCCAGTAGTCTTCGGACAGGGCTTGTCTCTGGCTACACCTTC.

V gene TRBV7-2 combines with J gene TRBJ2-7; maybe TRBD2 (7 bases). The CDR3 has 15 residues. The ends were cut back, 5 bases at V and 6 bases at J, with 20 bases in the middle. Germline V gives CDR1 SGHTA, CDR2 FQGNSA. The CDR3: CASSPQGRETGEQYF. Written as DNA, the CDR3 is TGTGCCAGCAGCCCCCAGGGGCGGGAGACGGGCGAGCAGTACTTC.

The gene calls are TRBV6-1 and TRBJ2-1; D perhaps matches TRBD1 (7 bases). V lost 4 bases and J 14 bases, leaving 18 bases between the germline ends. This CDR3 has 13 amino acids. Germline lookup yields CDR1 MNHNS and CDR2 SASEGT. The DNA for the CDR3 is TGTGCCAGCAGTGCAAAACAGGGGCGCGGGGAGTTCTTC. Its translation is CASSAKQGRGEFF.

This rearrangement joins TRBV21-1 to TRBJ2-1; the table gives TRBD1 as D, unverified against the DNA. TRBV21-1 is a documented pseudogene. The CDR3 sequence is 16 residues long. Here the CDR3 reads CASTPSRDRGNNEQFF. In nucleotides, the CDR3 is TGTGCCAGCACCCCCTCCCGGGACAGGGGGAACAATGAGCAGTTCTTC.